This T cell receptor (beta chain) was captured by sequencing in a study of blood T cell repertoires in COVID-19. Study at large: From the United States, Italy and Spain came samples of acute and convalescent COVID-19.

Per the germline V gene, CDR1 is SGHRS and CDR2 is YFSETQ. This CDR3 comprises 16 residues. J was trimmed by 8 bases and V by 0 bases; bases with no gene match: 10. Under the authors' procedure: Amplified reference gene primers provided the basis for estimating nucleated cell counts. The repertoire was sequenced with immunoSEQ multiplex PCR; TCRdb's copy has only in-frame clones and lacks some. V and J calls plus clone size are reproduced from that table; the DNA served to infer D and trimming. Of fewer than 140,000 clones in the sample, about 80% were seen once. Sequencing was done on a sample of peripheral blood. The chain joins TRBV5-1 to TRBJ1-2; TRBD1 agrees at 10 bases. This TCR derives from a woman in her fifties or sixties with acute or convalescent COVID-19. The CDR3 DNA sequence: TGCGCCAGCAGCTTGGGACCCGGGACAGGGGAAGAGGGCTACACCTTC. Translating it yields CASSLGPGTGEEGYTF.